The 11 T cell receptor beta chains below all came from one sample that was sequenced in a study of blood T cell repertoires in COVID-19. Some clones are missing from TCRdb's copy, which holds only in-frame ones; the method was immunoSEQ multiplex PCR. Of around 160,000 clones in the sample, around 86% are singletons; the top ten hold nearly 8.5%. Specimen: peripheral blood. Source of these receptors: a man in his sixties with acute or convalescent COVID-19.

CDR3 residues: CASSSPGLAGVEQFF. DNA of the CDR3: TGTGCCAGCAGTTCACCGGGACTAGCGGGAGTTGAGCAGTTCTTC. This chain links TRBV6-5 with TRBJ2-1, with 14 bases that match TRBD2. Germline V CDR1 and CDR2: MNHEY, SVGAGI. The CDR3 consists of 15 residues. Trimming took 4 bases from V and 9 from J; bases not matched to a gene: 5.

The chain has TRBV28 and TRBJ2-7; the D gene is possibly TRBD1 (5 bases). Germline V CDR1 and CDR2: MDHEN, SYDVKM. V lost 7 bases to trimming and J lost 2 bases, with 15 bases between them. The CDR3 consists of 14 residues. CDR3 sequence (DNA): TGTGCCAGCAACATTAGACAGCGCCCCTACGAGCAGTACTTC. Its protein product is CASNIRQRPYEQYF.

This chain uses TRBV6-5 with TRBJ1-2, with D perhaps TRBD1 (6 bases). The CDR3 has 12 amino acids. Trimming took off 10 bases at V and 8 bases at J, with 17 bases between the two ends. Looked up from germline, CDR1 is MNHEY and CDR2 is SVGAGI. The CDR3 loop reads CAIGRGGDGYTF. The CDR3 region has the DNA TGTGCCATCGGGAGGGGGGGGGACGGCTACACCTTC.

CDR3 sequence reads: CASTDRDRGGYGYTF. CDR3 nucleotides: TGTGCCAGCACCGACCGGGACAGGGGTGGGTATGGCTACACCTTC. This chain joins TRBV6-5 and TRBJ1-2; TRBD1 aligns across 10 bases. This CDR3 is 15 amino acids long. The junction had 10 bases not matched to a gene; V was cut back by 7 bases and J by 5 bases. Per the germline V gene, CDR1 is MNHEY and CDR2 is SVGAGI.

This clone was detected a few times. The rearrangement links TRBV20-1 to TRBJ2-7, with a possible D match to TRBD2 (5 bases). CDR3 length: 11 amino acids. V was cut by 0 bases and J by 7 bases, with 7 bases left in between. Germline CDR1 is DFQATT and CDR2 is SNEGSKA (reference sequence). This chain's CDR3 is CSAREEREQYF. CDR3 coding DNA: TGCAGTGCTAGAGAGGAGCGGGAGCAGTACTTC.

The chain has TRBV7-8 and TRBJ1-2; no clear D gene. Per the germline V gene, CDR1 is SGHVS and CDR2 is FQNEAQ. The V and J ends lost 2 bases and 4 bases respectively, with 5 bases between them. CDR3 length equals 12 residues. The CDR3 is CASSLPGYGYTF. CDR3 sequence (DNA): TGTGCCAGCAGCTTACCAGGCTATGGCTACACCTTC.

V and J are TRBV28 and TRBJ1-4; D possibly corresponds to TRBD1 (5 bases). This CDR3 has 14 residues. V was pared by 6 bases and J by 6 bases, with 14 bases between. The V gene's germline CDR1 is MDHEN and CDR2 SYDVKM. The CDR3 sequence: CASRPGGGYEKLFF. The CDR3 DNA reads as TGTGCCAGCAGGCCGGGGGGTGGATATGAAAAACTGTTTTTT.

The chain has TRBV10-3 and TRBJ1-1, with 8 bases identical to TRBD1. The CDR3 runs 15 residues. Germline loops: CDR1 ENHRY, CDR2 SYGVKD. Trimming at V came to 6 bases and at J to 1 base, leaving 7 bases not matched to a gene. This CDR3 is CAISSTGDSNTEAFF. CDR3 DNA sequence: TGTGCCATCAGCTCGACAGGGGACTCGAACACTGAAGCTTTCTTT.

This clone occurred once. The V call is TRBV5-8, the J call TRBJ2-1; 9 bases match TRBD1. The J segment lost 7 bases and the V segment lost 4 bases, leaving 15 bases of the junction unmatched. Germline CDR1 reads SGHTS; CDR2 reads YDEGEE. The CDR3 is 17 residues long. Here the CDR3 DNA reads TGTGCCAGCAGCGCGCACCGGAGGACAGGGGTTCGGAATGAGCAGTTCTTC. It yields the protein CASSAHRRTGVRNEQFF.

The CDR3 sequence is CASSSRDSSYEQYF. CDR3 sequence (DNA): TGTGCCAGCAGCTCCCGGGACAGCTCCTACGAGCAGTACTTC. J is TRBJ2-7 and V is TRBV7-2, with TRBD1 matching over 7 bases. Unmatched junction bases numbered 3, after V lost 4 bases and J lost 0 bases. The CDR3 length is 14 residues. The germline gives CDR1 SGHTA, CDR2 FQGNSA. Together with reference TRBV7-2 and TRBJ2-7, the CDR3 gives the full variable domain: GAGVSQSPSNKVTEKGKDVELRCDPISGHTALYWYRQSLGQGLEFLIYFQGNSAPDKSGLPSDRFSAERTGGSVSTLTIQRTQQEDSAVYLCASSSRDSSYEQYFGPGTRLTVT.

The chain links TRBV11-2 to TRBJ1-1, with D possibly TRBD1 on 5 matching bases. Per the germline V gene, CDR1 is SGHAT and CDR2 is FQNNGV. The CDR3 contains 12 residues. Trimming shortened V by 3 bases and J by 6 bases, and 8 bases separated the two germline ends. The CDR3: CASSLGLPEAFF. Written as DNA, the CDR3 is TGTGCCAGCAGCTTGGGGCTGCCTGAAGCTTTCTTT.